This T cell receptor beta chain was captured in a study of shared clonotypes between healthy human individuals. Trimming left V 5 bases short and J 2 bases short, with 11 bases between. The CDR3 has 14 residues. Germline V lookup: CDR1 SGHTA, CDR2 FQGTGA. The assay was immunoSEQ multiplex PCR, and TCRdb's table has in-frame clones only and misses some. The sample holds about 2 million clones; 95% are singletons and the top ten take 0.1% to 0.15%. The chain has TRBV7-3 and TRBJ2-3; D unclear. The TCR originated in a man aged 18 to 35 in good health. Sequencing input: naive CD4+ T cells sorted from blood. The subset is: CD45RA+ positively selected. The CDR3 loop reads CASSPGQATDTQYF. CDR3 bases: TGTGCCAGCAGCCCGGGTCAGGCCACAGATACGCAGTATTTT.